This T cell receptor (beta chain) was obtained from a study of T cell repertoires in cytomegalovirus infection. TCRdb re-analysed the reads in MiXCR, keeping a single row per CDR3 protein. In the table there are almost 550,000 distinct CDR3 sequences, more than 15% of which are singletons. This clonotype was seen ten or more times. Trimming pared 5 bases from V and 1 base from J, leaving 18 bases between. CDR3 size: 16 residues. CDR1 is SGHTA and CDR2 is FQGNSA in the germline V gene. The TCR sequence derives from a human donor in good health (CMV status not recorded). Some clones in this sample may be carry-over from other donors' samples. The material sequenced was CD8+ T cells from PBMCs. V is TRBV7-2 and J is TRBJ2-7; D possibly corresponds to TRBD2 (6 bases). CDR3: CASSQGGGVISYEQYF. The CDR3 DNA follows: TGTGCCAGCAGCCAAGGAGGCGGGGTCATTTCCTACGAGCAGTACTTC.